A selection of T cell receptor beta chains follows, all from one sample in a study of T cell responses to AZD1222 COVID-19 vaccine. TCRdb's table, derived via immunoSEQ multiplex PCR, lists solely in-frame clones and lacks some. The sample has approximately 110,000 clones; nearly 90% are singletons. The sample consisted of peripheral blood, taken on day 0 of MenACWY control vaccination. The receptor source for this set is an adult in good health. The CDR3 runs from the conserved cysteine through the conserved F or W. Fields, in order: V gene, J gene, CDR3 protein.

v_call: TRBV19; j_call: TRBJ2-2; cdr3_aa: CASSIVTFGTSPGELFF
v_call: TRBV5-1; j_call: TRBJ1-6; cdr3_aa: CASSLGYNSPLHF
v_call: TRBV5-1; j_call: TRBJ1-1; cdr3_aa: CASSLGVGGLSAEAFF
v_call: TRBV29-1; j_call: TRBJ2-5; cdr3_aa: CSGTSGQETQYF
v_call: TRBV3-1/TRBV3-2; j_call: TRBJ2-7; cdr3_aa: CASSPEVGGASYEQYF
v_call: TRBV6-2/TRBV6-3; j_call: TRBJ1-6; cdr3_aa: CASSWDTLRGSPLHF
v_call: TRBV7-2; j_call: TRBJ1-1; cdr3_aa: CASSLQGIQNTEAFF
v_call: TRBV11-1; j_call: TRBJ1-1; cdr3_aa: CASSLELGVTEAFF
v_call: TRBV3-1/TRBV3-2; j_call: TRBJ2-7; cdr3_aa: CASSQAGREGSYEQYF
v_call: TRBV7-2; j_call: TRBJ1-2; cdr3_aa: CASSPPDWSYGYTF
v_call: TRBV5-4; j_call: TRBJ2-3; cdr3_aa: CASSLGGQGLGDTQYF
v_call: TRBV4-1; j_call: TRBJ1-2; cdr3_aa: CASSQGQGAGDGYTF
v_call: TRBV20-1; j_call: TRBJ2-1; cdr3_aa: CSASWPNGGNEQFF
v_call: TRBV28; j_call: TRBJ1-1; cdr3_aa: CASSLSGAGTEAFF
v_call: TRBV5-1; j_call: TRBJ1-5; cdr3_aa: CASSPSGTQDSNQPQHF
v_call: TRBV24-1; j_call: TRBJ1-5; cdr3_aa: CATSQTGTGPNQPQHF
v_call: TRBV7-8; j_call: TRBJ2-7; cdr3_aa: CASSLLTSLTEQYF
v_call: TRBV2; j_call: TRBJ2-7; cdr3_aa: CASSEWLEQYF
v_call: TRBV4-1; j_call: TRBJ1-1; cdr3_aa: CASSQGVPPGTAFF
v_call: TRBV6-2/TRBV6-3; j_call: TRBJ1-3; cdr3_aa: CASSYSGYTIYF
v_call: TRBV7-2; j_call: TRBJ1-6; cdr3_aa: CASSFQASHNSPLHF
v_call: TRBV4-3; j_call: TRBJ2-3; cdr3_aa: CASSLRRGGLGTDTQYF
v_call: TRBV7-9; j_call: TRBJ1-6; cdr3_aa: CASSYDGGASPLHF
v_call: TRBV5-4; j_call: TRBJ1-2; cdr3_aa: CASSHRGQGSYGYTF
v_call: TRBV5-4; j_call: TRBJ2-7; cdr3_aa: CASSLSLDGEQYF
v_call: TRBV5-1; j_call: TRBJ1-5; cdr3_aa: CASSPQGLLGNQPQHF
v_call: TRBV19; j_call: TRBJ2-2; cdr3_aa: CASSMRLLGNTGELFF